The subject of this entry is one TCR beta chain. This entry is derived from a study of blood T cell repertoires in COVID-19. Study-level information: Researchers got acute and convalescent COVID-19 samples from the United States, Italy and Spain. The analysed material was cDNA or gDNA that came from T cells, B-cell-depleted T cells, or PBMCs.

Recruits, aged roughly 18 to 95 years, lived in 24 US areas. Assignment of participants to cohorts was predicated upon participant-reported clinical history. Measured with immunoSEQ multiplex PCR; TCRdb has only the in-frame clones, and not every one. There are about 130,000 clones in the sample; around 83% occur only once, and 7% to 10% lies in the top ten. The junction had 5 bases not matched to a gene; V was cut back by 3 bases and J by 4 bases. This CDR3 spans 15 amino acids. The germline V gene has CDR1 SGDLS and CDR2 YYNGEE. This receptor was identified in a man aged 45-65 years who had recovered from COVID-19. V and J are TRBV9 and TRBJ2-2; TRBD2 matches at 8 bases. Material: PBMCs or T cells enriched from blood (not recorded which). The CDR3 sequence is CASSGLAKSTGELFF. DNA of the CDR3: TGTGCCAGCAGCGGACTAGCGAAAAGCACCGGGGAGCTGTTTTTT.